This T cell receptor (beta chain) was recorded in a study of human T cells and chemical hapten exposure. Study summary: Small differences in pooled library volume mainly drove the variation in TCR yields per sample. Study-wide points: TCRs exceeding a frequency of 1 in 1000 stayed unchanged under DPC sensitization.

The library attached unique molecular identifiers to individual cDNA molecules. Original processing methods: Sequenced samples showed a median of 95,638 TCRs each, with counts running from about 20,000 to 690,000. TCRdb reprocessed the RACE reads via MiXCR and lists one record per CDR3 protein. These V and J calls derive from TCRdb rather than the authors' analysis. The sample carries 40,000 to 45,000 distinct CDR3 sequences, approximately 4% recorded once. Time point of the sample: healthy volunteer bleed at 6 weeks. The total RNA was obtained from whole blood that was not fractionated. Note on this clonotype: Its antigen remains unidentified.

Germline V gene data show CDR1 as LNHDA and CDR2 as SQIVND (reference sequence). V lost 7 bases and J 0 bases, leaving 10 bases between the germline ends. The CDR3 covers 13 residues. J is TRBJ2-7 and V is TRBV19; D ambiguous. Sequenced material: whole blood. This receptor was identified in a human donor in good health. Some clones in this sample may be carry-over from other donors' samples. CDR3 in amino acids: CASKNRSSYEQYF. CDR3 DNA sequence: TGTGCCAGTAAAAACCGGAGCTCCTACGAGCAGTACTTC.